This T cell receptor beta chain comes out of a study of T cells after yellow fever vaccination. TCRdb processed the 5' RACE reads anew with MiXCR; each CDR3 protein has one entry. The sample contains some 560,000 distinct CDR3 sequences, about a sixth of which appear only once. Trimming cost V 5 bases and J 0 bases; bases outside gene matches: 5. This CDR3 comprises 17 residues. Germline CDR1 SGHTA, CDR2 FQGNSA. The V call is TRBV7-2, the J call TRBJ2-6, with 9 nucleotides matching TRBD1. The clonotype originates from a man aged 18 to 29 who received the YFV17D yellow fever vaccine. The sample here was PBMCs, taken around 5 days after the first yellow fever vaccination. CDR3 in amino acids: CASSLRDRASGANVLTF. CDR3 nucleotides: TGTGCCAGCAGCCTCCGGGACAGGGCCTCTGGGGCCAACGTCCTGACTTTC.